This T cell receptor beta chain was sequenced in a study of cytomegalovirus exposure and HLA in healthy donors. This clone was found once. The antigen remains unidentified. PCR primers comprised 60 Vbeta and 13 Jbeta primers. TCRdb's table, derived via immunoSEQ multiplex PCR, lists solely in-frame clones and lacks some. The repertoire has 85,000 to 120,000 clones, around 77% of them found once; the top ten carry roughly 9.6%. General study findings and limits: Productive rates of about 90% or about 30% were seen for most TCR beta V segments in an earlier analysis. With DRB1 most and HLA-C fewest, TCR association rates differed between HLA loci in a later analysis. Beyond CMV serostatus, there was no information to go on about immune exposure. Researchers left out some V segments, among them TRBV6-2 and TRBV6-3, as indistinguishable.

The CDR3 loop spans 14 amino acids. The germline CDR1 and CDR2 sequences are LNHDA and SQIVND (reference sequence). Deletions cut 4 bases from V and 3 bases from J, with 12 bases between. The clonotype originates from a male donor in good health and CMV-seropositive. Sequencing was carried out using PBMCs. The genes are TRBV19 and TRBJ1-1; D gene unclear. The CDR3 spells CASSTRTPHTEAFF. DNA for the CDR3: TGTGCCAGTAGTACTCGAACACCTCACACTGAAGCTTTCTTT.